The rows below give T cell receptor beta chains drawn from one sample of a study of blood T cell repertoires in COVID-19. Generated by immunoSEQ multiplex PCR, the TCRdb table keeps only in-frame clones and is missing some. This table has about 350,000 clones, approximately 89% appearing once. The sequencing sample was made of PBMCs or T cells enriched from blood (not recorded which). All receptors come from a woman aged 25 to 39 who had recovered from COVID-19. Each CDR3 is given with its conserved first and last residue. The D gene is left open where the match is weak. Not every row has a clone size; where given, it reads once, few, many or a size class.

CDR3aa | CDR3nt | j_gene | abundance | v_gene | d_gene
CASSHSGDQPQHF | TGTGCCAGCTCCCACTCAGGGGATCAGCCCCAGCATTTT | TRBJ1-5 | . | TRBV18 | .
CASSSTSGGYNEQFF | TGTGCCAGCAGTTCAACTAGCGGGGGTTACAATGAGCAGTTCTTC | TRBJ2-1 | few | TRBV7-9 | TRBD2
CASSYAGGDNEQFF | TGCGCCAGCAGCTATGCGGGGGGCGACAATGAGCAGTTCTTC | TRBJ2-1 | once | TRBV5-1 | TRBD2
CASIDDRGRNQPQHF | TGTGCCAGCATAGACGACAGGGGACGCAATCAGCCCCAGCATTTT | TRBJ1-5 | . | TRBV28 | TRBD1
CASGAGSSYEQYF | TGTGCCAGCGGGGCGGGGTCCTCCTACGAGCAGTACTTC | TRBJ2-7 | . | TRBV11-2 | .
CASSQSTGTGEETQYF | TGTGCCAGCAGCCAGTCGACCGGGACAGGAGAAGAGACCCAGTACTTC | TRBJ2-5 | few | TRBV4-2 | TRBD1
CAWTLRETQYF | TGTGCCTGGACTTTGAGAGAGACCCAGTACTTC | TRBJ2-5 | . | TRBV30 | .
CASSPWAGGYTF | TGTGCCAGCTCACCATGGGCGGGAGGCTACACCTTC | TRBJ1-2 | . | TRBV18 | .
CASSQVRNTIYF | TGTGCCAGCAGCCAAGTTCGGAACACCATATATTTT | TRBJ1-3 | . | TRBV14 | .
CASSSAGGSEKLFF | TGTGCCAGCAGCTCTGCAGGGGGCAGCGAAAAACTGTTTTTT | TRBJ1-4 | once | TRBV5-8 | TRBD1
CASSLAAGVRDTQYF | TGCGCCAGCAGCTTGGCCGCGGGGGTTCGAGATACGCAGTATTTT | TRBJ2-3 | . | TRBV5-1 | TRBD2
CASSRRGGDYGYTF | TGTGCCAGCAGTCGACGAGGGGGGGACTATGGCTACACCTTC | TRBJ1-2 | . | TRBV25-1 | .
CASSDRTDNQPQHF | TGTGCCAGCAGTGATCGGACAGATAATCAGCCCCAGCATTTT | TRBJ1-5 | . | TRBV2 | .
CASSLRDSGNTIYF | TGTGCCAGCAGCTTGAGAGACTCTGGAAACACCATATATTTT | TRBJ1-3 | . | TRBV5-4 | .
CASRTPGQGARNEQFF | TGTGCCAGCAGAACACCTGGACAGGGGGCTCGAAATGAGCAGTTCTTC | TRBJ2-1 | . | TRBV27 | TRBD1
CATSRDQGGGELFF | TGTGCCACCAGCAGAGATCAGGGGGGCGGGGAGCTGTTTTTT | TRBJ2-2 | . | TRBV15 | .
CASSPGTSDEQYF | TGTGCCAGCAGCCCCGGGACTAGTGACGAGCAGTACTTC | TRBJ2-7 | . | TRBV7-3 | TRBD2
CASSSGGQGGYTF | TGTGCCAGCAGTTCAGGGGGCCAGGGTGGCTACACCTTC | TRBJ1-2 | few | TRBV12-3/TRBV12-4 | TRBD1
CASSGFDRGHGYTF | TGTGCCAGCAGTGGATTTGACAGGGGGCATGGCTACACCTTC | TRBJ1-2 | . | TRBV25-1 | TRBD1
CASSLDSMNTEAFF | TGTGCCAGCAGCTTGGATAGTATGAACACTGAAGCTTTCTTT | TRBJ1-1 | . | TRBV5-6 | .